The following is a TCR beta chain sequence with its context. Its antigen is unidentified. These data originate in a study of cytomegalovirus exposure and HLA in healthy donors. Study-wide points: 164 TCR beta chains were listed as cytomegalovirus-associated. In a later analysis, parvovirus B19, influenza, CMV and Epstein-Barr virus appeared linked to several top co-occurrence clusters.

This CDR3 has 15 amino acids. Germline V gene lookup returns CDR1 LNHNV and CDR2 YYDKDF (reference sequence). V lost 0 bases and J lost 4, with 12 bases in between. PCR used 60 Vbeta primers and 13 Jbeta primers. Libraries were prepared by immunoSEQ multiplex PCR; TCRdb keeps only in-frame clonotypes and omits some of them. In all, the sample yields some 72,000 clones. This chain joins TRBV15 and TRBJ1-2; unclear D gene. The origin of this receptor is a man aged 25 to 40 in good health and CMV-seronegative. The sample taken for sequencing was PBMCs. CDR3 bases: TGTGCCACCAGCAGAGATCCGGGGAAAGGCTATGGCTACACCTTC. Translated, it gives CATSRDPGKGYGYTF. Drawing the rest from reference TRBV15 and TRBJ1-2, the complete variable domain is DAMVIQNPRYQVTQFGKPVTLSCSQTLNHNVMYWYQQKSSQAPKLLFHYYDKDFNNEADTPDNFQSRRPNTSFCFLDIRSPGLGDTAMYLCATSRDPGKGYGYTFGSGTRLTVV.